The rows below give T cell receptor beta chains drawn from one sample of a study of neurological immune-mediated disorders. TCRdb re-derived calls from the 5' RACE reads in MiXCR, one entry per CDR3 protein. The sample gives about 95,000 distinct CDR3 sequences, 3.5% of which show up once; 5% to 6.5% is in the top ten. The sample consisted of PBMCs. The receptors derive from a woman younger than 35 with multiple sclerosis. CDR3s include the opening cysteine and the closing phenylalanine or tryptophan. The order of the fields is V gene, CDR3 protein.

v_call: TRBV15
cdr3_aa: CATSRGDRLNYGYTF

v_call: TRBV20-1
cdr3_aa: CSAYDGNYGYTF

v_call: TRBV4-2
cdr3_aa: CASSRRLADTPYNEQFF

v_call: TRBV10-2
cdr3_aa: CASRNQGNSNQPQHF

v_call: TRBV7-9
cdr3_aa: CASSSELAGKEQFF

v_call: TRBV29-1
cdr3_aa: CSAKTSDKETQYF

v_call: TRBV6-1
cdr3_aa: CASSANSVGTDTQYF

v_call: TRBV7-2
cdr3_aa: CASSLNGGLVEKLFF

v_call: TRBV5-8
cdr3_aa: CASSLGPGNNIQYF

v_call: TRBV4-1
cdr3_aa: CASSRNFNRGLSPPLHF

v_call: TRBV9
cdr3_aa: CASSTRNGELFF

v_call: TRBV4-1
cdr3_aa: CASSPQDRVAHTQYF

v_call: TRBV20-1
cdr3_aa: CSARYEKWGNQPQHF

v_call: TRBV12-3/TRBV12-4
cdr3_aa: CASSQGTRQETQYF

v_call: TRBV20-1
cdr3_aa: CSASPLAGGQNTDTQYF

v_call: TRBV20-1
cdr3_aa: CSANGLAGGTQYF

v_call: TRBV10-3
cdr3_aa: CAISERTGSGSNQPQHF

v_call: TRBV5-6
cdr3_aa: CASSLGSIMSEQYF

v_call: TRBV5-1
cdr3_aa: CASSLAGNTEAFF

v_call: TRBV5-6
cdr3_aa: CASSPEPGAPYEQYF

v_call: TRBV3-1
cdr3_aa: CASSQGLAAPYEQYF

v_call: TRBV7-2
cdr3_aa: CASSLDGGYSYEQYF

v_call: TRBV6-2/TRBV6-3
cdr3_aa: CASSPFRDRNSPLHF

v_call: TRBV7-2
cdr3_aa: CASRQSGQRTDTQYF

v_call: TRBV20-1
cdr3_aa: CSAPRLAGGPFEETQYF

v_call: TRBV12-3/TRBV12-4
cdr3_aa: CASSDRVSATQYF

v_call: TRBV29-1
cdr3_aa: CSAGGGGNEQFF

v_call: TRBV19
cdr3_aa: CASSMQDNEQFF

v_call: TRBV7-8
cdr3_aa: CASSLAKPVTEQFF

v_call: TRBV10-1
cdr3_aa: CASSESYLGTPNTGELFF

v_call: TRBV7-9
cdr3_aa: CASSSLAVPSYEQYF

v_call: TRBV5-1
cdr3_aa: CASSLRTSGKYEQYF

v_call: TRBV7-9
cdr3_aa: CASSLGLGQTDQPQHF

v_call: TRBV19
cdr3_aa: CASSTGQAYSNQPQHF

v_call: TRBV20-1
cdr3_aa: CSATIAGEETQYF

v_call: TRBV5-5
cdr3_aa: CASSLVVSKARDGYTF

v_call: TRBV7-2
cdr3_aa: CASSLSSGPSYEQYF

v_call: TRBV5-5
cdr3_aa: CASSGVAISEQYF

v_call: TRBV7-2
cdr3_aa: CASSFPMDTSYEQYF

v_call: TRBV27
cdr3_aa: CASSLVTSGGELFF

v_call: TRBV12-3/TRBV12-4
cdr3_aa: CASSPRDSSYGYTF

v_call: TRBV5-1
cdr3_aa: CASRKTGTGTDYTF

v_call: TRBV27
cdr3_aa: CASSLTRGGGYGYTF

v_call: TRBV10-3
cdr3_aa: CAISMTGTGGYEAFF

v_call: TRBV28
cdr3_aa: CASSQWTREAFF

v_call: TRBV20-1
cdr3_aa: CSASAGNQETQYF

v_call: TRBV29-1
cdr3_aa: CSVVRWETQYF

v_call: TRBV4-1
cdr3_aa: CASSQVSEGVHGYTF

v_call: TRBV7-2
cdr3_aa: CASSRAVEAFF

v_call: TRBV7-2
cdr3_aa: CASSLAGWGGTNTGELFF

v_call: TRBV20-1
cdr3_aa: CSARNHQGNSNQPQHF

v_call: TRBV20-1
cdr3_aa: CSAGQTDTEAFF

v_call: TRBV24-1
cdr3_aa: CATSDWTGGNEQFF

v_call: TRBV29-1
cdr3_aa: CSVRGTDTQYF

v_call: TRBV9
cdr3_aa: CASSGAETYNEQFF

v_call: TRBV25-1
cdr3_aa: CASSSSPGTGRNTGELFF

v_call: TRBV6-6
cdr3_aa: CATSSTVYGYTF